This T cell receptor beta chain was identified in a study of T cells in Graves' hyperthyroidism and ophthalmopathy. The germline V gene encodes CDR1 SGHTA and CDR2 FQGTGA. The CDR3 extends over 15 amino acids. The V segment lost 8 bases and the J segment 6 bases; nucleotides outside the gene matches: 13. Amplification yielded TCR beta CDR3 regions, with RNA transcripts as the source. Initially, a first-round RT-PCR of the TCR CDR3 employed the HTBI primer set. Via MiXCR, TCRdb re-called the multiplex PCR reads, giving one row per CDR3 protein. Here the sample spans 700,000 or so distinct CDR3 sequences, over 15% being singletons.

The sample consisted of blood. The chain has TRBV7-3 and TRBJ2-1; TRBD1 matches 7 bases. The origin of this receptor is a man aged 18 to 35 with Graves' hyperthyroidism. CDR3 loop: CASEQGTIWSNEQFF. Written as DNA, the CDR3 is TGTGCCAGCGAACAGGGGACGATCTGGTCCAATGAGCAGTTCTTC.